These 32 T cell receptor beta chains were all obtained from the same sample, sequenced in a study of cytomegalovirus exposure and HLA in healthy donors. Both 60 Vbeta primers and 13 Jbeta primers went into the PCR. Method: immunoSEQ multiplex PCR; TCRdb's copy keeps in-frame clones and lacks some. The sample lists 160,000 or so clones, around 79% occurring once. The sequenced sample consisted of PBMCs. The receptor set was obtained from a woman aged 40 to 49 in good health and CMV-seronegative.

This CDR3 reads CASRLSQGGVNTEAFF. The CDR3 nucleotides read TGTGCCAGCCGACTGAGTCAAGGGGGAGTGAACACTGAAGCTTTCTTT. This sequence joins TRBV28 and TRBJ1-1; a possible D gene is TRBD1 (6 bases). The CDR3 runs to 16 residues. Trimming cost V 8 bases and J 0 bases, with 19 bases left between them. Germline CDR1 reads MDHEN; CDR2 reads SYDVKM.

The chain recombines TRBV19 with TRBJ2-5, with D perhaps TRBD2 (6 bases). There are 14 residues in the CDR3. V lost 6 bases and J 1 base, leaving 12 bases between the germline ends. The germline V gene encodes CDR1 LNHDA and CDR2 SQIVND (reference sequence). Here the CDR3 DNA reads TGTGCCAGTAGAAAGGCGCGGGGCCAAGAGACCCAGTACTTC. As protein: CASRKARGQETQYF.

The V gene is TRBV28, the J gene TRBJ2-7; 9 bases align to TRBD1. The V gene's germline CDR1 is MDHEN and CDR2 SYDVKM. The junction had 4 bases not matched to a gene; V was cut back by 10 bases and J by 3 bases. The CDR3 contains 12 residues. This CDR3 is CATRTGVYEQYF. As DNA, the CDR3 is TGTGCCACCCGGACAGGGGTCTACGAGCAGTACTTC.

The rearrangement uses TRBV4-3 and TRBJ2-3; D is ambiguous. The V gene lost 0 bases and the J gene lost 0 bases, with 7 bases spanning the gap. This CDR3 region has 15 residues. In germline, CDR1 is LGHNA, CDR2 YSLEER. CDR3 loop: CASSQDLESTDTQYF. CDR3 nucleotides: TGCGCCAGCAGCCAAGATCTGGAGAGCACAGATACGCAGTATTTT.

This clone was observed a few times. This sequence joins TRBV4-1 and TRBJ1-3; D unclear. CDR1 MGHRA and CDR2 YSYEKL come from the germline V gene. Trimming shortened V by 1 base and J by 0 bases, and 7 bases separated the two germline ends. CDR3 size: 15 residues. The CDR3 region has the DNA TGCGCCAGCAGCCAAGGAGGCCTCTCTGGAAACACCATATATTTT. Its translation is CASSQGGLSGNTIYF.

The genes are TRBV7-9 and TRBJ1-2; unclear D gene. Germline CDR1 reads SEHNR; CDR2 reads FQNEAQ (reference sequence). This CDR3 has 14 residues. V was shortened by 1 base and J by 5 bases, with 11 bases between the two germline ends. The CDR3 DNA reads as TGTGCCAGCAGCTTAGGAGAGACATCTTATGGCTACACCTTC. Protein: CASSLGETSYGYTF.

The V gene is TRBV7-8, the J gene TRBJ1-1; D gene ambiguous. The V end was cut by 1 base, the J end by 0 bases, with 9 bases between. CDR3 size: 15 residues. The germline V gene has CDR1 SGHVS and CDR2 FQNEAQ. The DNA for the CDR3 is TGTGCCAGCAGCTTAGGAGTGATTATGAACACTGAAGCTTTCTTT. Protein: CASSLGVIMNTEAFF.

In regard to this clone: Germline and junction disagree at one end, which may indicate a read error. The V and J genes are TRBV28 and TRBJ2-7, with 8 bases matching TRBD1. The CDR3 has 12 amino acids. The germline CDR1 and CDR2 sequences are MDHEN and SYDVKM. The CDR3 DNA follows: TGTGCCAGCAGTTTCCTAGGGACAGGTCCTGACTTC. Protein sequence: CASSFLGTGPDF.

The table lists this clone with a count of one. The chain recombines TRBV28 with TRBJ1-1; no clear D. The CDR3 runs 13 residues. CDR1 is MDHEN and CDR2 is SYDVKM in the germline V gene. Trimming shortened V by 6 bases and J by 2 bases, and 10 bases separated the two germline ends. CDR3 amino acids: CASSRTENTEAFF. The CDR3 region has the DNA TGTGCCAGCAGCCGTACAGAAAACACTGAAGCTTTCTTT.

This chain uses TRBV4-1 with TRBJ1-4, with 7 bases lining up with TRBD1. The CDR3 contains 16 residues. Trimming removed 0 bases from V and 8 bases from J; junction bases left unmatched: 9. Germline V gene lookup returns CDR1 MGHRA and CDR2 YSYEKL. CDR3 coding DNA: TGCGCCAGCAGCCAAGATCAATGGGGACAGAGCGAAAAACTGTTTTTT. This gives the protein CASSQDQWGQSEKLFF.

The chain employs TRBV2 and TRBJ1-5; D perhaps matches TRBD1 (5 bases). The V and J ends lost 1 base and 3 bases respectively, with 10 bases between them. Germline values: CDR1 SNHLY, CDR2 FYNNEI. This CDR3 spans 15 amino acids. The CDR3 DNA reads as TGTGCCAGCAGTGAAGAAGGGGTTTCCAATCAGCCCCAGCATTTT. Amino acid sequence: CASSEEGVSNQPQHF.

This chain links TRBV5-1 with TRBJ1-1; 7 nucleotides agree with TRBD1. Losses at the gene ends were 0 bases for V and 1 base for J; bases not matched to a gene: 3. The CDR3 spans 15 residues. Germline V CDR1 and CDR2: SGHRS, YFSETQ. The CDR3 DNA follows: TGCGCCAGCAGCTTGGAGTACAGGGGGAACACTGAAGCTTTCTTT. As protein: CASSLEYRGNTEAFF. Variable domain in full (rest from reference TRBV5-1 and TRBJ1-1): KAGVTQTPRYLIKTRGQQVTLSCSPISGHRSVSWYQQTPGQGLQFLFEYFSETQRNKGNFPGRFSGRQFSNSRSEMNVSTLELGDSALYLCASSLEYRGNTEAFFGQGTRLTVV.

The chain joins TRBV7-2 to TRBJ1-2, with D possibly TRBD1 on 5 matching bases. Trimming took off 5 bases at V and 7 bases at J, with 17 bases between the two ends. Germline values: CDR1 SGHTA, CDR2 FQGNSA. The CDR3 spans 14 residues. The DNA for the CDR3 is TGTGCCAGCAGCCCTCTCGACCTAAGGGGTGGCTACACCTTC. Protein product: CASSPLDLRGGYTF.

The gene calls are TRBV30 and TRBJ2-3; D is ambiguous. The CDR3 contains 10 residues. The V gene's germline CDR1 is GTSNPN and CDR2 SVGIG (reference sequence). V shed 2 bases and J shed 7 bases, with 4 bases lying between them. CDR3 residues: CAWSYNTQYF. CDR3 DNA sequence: TGTGCCTGGAGTTACAATACGCAGTATTTT.

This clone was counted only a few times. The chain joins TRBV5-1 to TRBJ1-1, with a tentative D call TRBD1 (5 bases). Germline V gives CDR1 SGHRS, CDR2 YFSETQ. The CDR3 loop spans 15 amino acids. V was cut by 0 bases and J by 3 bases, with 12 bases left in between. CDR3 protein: CASSLAPGKDTEAFF. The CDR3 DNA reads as TGCGCCAGCAGCTTGGCCCCAGGGAAGGACACTGAAGCTTTCTTT.

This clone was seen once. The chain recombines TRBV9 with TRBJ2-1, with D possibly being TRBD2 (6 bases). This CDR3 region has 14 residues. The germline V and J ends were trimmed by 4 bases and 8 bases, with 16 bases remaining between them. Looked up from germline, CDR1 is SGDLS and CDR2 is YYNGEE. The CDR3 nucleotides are TGTGCCAGCAGCACGGTAGCGGTGGGGGATGAGCAGTTCTTC. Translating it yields CASSTVAVGDEQFF.

The CDR3 DNA reads TGTGCCAGCAGCGCCTCCGGACAGTCTGGTACGCAGTATTTT. Translation gives CASSASGQSGTQYF. The J gene is TRBJ2-3, the V gene TRBV25-1; the D gene is possibly TRBD1 (6 bases). V lost 6 bases to trimming and J lost 8 bases, with 18 bases between them. Per the germline V gene, CDR1 is MGHDK and CDR2 is SYGVNS. This CDR3 has 14 amino acids. Supplemented by reference TRBV25-1 and TRBJ2-3, the full variable domain reads EADIYQTPRYLVIGTGKKITLECSQTMGHDKMYWYQQDPGMELHLIHYSYGVNSTEKGDLSSESTVSRIRTEHFPLTLESARPSHTSQYLCASSASGQSGTQYFGPGTRLTVL.

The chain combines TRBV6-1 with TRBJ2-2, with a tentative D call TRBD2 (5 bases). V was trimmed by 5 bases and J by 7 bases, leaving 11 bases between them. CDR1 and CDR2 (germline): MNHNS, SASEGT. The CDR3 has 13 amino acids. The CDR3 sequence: CASSLDYFGELFF. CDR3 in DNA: TGTGCCAGCAGTCTAGACTATTTCGGGGAGCTGTTTTTT.

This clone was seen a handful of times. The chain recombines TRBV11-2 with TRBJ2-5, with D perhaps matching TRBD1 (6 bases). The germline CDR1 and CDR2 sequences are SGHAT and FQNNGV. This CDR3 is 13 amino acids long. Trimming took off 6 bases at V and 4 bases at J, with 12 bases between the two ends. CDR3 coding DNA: TGTGCCAGCAGATGGGGGCAGGGAGAGACCCAGTACTTC. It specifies CASRWGQGETQYF.

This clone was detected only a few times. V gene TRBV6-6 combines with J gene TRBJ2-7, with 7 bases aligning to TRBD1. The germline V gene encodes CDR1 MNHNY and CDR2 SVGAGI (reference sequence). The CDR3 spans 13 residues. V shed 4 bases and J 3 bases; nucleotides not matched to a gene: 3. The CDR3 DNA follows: TGTGCCAGCAGTTCGGGACAGCACTACGAGCAGTACTTC. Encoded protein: CASSSGQHYEQYF.

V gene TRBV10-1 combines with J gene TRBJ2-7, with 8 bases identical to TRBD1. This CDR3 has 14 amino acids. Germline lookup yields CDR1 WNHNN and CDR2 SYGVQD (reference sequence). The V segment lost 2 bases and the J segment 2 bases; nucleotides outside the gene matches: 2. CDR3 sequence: CASSETGGTYEQYF. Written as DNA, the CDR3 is TGCGCCAGCAGTGAGACAGGGGGGACCTACGAGCAGTACTTC.

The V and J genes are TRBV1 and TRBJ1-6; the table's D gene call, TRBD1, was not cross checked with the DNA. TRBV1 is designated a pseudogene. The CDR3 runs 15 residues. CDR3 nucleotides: TGCACCAGCAGCCAGGCCGGACAGGGACGTTCACCCCTCCACTTT. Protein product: CTSSQAGQGRSPLHF.

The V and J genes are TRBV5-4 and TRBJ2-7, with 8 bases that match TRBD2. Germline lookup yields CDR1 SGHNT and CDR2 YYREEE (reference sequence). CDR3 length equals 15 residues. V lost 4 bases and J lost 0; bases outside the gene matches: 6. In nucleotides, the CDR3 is TGTGCCAGCAGCCCGGGGGGGGATAGCTCCTACGAGCAGTACTTC. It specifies CASSPGGDSSYEQYF.

CDR3 protein: CASSDGTSGGPPYNEQFF. The CDR3 bases are TGTGCCAGCAGTGATGGGACTAGCGGGGGGCCCCCCTACAATGAGCAGTTCTTC. The chain employs TRBV2 and TRBJ2-1, with 15 nucleotides matching TRBD2. The CDR3 totals 18 residues. Germline trimming cut 3 bases from V and 2 bases from J; bases unmatched to any gene: 5. The germline CDR1 and CDR2 sequences are SNHLY and FYNNEI.

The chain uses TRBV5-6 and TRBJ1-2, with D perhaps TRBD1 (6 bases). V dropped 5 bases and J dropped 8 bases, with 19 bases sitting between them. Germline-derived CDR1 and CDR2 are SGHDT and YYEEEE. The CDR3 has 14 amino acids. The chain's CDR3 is CASSNPQGRWGYTF. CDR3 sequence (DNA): TGTGCCAGCAGTAACCCACAGGGACGGTGGGGCTACACCTTC.

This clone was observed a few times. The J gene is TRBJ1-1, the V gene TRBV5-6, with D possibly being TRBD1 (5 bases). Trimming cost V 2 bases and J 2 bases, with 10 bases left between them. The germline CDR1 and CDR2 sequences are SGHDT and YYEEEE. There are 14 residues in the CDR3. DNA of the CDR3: TGTGCCAGCAGCTTAGCTGGGGCAAACACTGAAGCTTTCTTT. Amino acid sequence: CASSLAGANTEAFF.

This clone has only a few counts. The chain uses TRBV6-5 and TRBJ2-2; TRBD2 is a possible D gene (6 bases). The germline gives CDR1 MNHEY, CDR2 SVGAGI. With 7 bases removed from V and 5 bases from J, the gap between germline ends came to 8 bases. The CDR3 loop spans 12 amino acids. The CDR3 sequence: CASIRETGELFF. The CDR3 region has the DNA TGTGCCAGCATCCGGGAGACCGGGGAGCTGTTTTTT.

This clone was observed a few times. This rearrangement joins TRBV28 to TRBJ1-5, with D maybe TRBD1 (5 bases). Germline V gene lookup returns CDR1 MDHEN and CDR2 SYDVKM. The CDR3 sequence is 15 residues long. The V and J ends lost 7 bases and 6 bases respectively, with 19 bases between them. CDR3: CASILSGGFSQPQHF. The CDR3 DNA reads TGTGCCAGCATCTTGAGCGGGGGATTTAGTCAGCCCCAGCATTTT. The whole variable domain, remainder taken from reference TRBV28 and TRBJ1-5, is DVKVTQSSRYLVKRTGEKVFLECVQDMDHENMFWYRQDPGLGLRLIYFSYDVKMKEKGDIPEGYSVSREKKERFSLILESASTNQTSMYLCASILSGGFSQPQHFGDGTRLSIL.

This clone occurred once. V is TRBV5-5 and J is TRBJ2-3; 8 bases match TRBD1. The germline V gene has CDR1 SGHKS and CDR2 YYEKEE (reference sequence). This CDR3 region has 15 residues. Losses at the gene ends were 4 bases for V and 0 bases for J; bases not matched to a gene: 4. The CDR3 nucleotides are TGTGCCAGCAGCCTGACAGGGGATAGCACAGATACGCAGTATTTT. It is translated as CASSLTGDSTDTQYF.

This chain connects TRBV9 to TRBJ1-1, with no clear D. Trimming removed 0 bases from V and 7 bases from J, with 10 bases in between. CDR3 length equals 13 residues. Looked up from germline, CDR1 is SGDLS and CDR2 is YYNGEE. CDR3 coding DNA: TGTGCCAGCAGCGTAGCTCAGGTGGGTGAAGCTTTCTTT. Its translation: CASSVAQVGEAFF.

The CDR3 is CASSSGPGVTAQYF. The CDR3, as DNA: TGTGCCAGCAGCTCCGGACCAGGGGTCACGGCCCAGTACTTC. The rearrangement uses TRBV9 and TRBJ2-5, with a weak D call TRBD1 (6 bases). There are 14 residues in the CDR3. From germline, CDR1 is SGDLS and CDR2 YYNGEE. Trimming cost V 4 bases and J 9 bases, with 19 bases left between them.

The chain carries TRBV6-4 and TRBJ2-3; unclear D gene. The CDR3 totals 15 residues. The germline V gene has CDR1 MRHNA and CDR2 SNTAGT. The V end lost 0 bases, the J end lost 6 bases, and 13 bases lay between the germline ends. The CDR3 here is CASSDSGLPADTQYF. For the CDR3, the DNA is TGTGCCAGCAGTGACTCGGGCCTCCCGGCCGATACGCAGTATTTT.